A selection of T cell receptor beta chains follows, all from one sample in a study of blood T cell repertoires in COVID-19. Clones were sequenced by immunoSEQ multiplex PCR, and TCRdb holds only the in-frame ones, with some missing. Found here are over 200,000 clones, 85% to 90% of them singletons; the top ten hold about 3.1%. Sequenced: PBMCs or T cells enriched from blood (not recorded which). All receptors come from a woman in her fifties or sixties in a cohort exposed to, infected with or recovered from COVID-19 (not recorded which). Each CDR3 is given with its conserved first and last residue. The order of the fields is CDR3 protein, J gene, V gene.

CDR3aa: CASSNAAGGHGRNEQYF
j_gene: TRBJ2-7
v_gene: TRBV21-1

CDR3aa: CASSLLDTYTDTQYF
j_gene: TRBJ2-3
v_gene: TRBV5-8

CDR3aa: CASGGLNTGELFF
j_gene: TRBJ2-2
v_gene: TRBV19

CDR3aa: CASSRTGTYVGDTQYF
j_gene: TRBJ2-3
v_gene: TRBV11-2

CDR3aa: CASSVDRGLTTEAFF
j_gene: TRBJ1-1
v_gene: TRBV9

CDR3aa: CASSFTSRGKFDEQFF
j_gene: TRBJ2-1
v_gene: TRBV5-8

CDR3aa: CASSYRGQGWFYNEQFF
j_gene: TRBJ2-1
v_gene: TRBV6-2/TRBV6-3

CDR3aa: CASSQEHLFGEQYF
j_gene: TRBJ2-7
v_gene: TRBV2

CDR3aa: CASSLSDRVYGYTF
j_gene: TRBJ1-2
v_gene: TRBV5-1

CDR3aa: CASVNRDRVFHEQYF
j_gene: TRBJ2-7
v_gene: TRBV5-1

CDR3aa: CATKTGGRSGNTIYF
j_gene: TRBJ1-3
v_gene: TRBV2

CDR3aa: CASSLASTSGRQQYF
j_gene: TRBJ2-7
v_gene: TRBV5-1

CDR3aa: CSVDGFSEGETQYF
j_gene: TRBJ2-5
v_gene: TRBV29-1